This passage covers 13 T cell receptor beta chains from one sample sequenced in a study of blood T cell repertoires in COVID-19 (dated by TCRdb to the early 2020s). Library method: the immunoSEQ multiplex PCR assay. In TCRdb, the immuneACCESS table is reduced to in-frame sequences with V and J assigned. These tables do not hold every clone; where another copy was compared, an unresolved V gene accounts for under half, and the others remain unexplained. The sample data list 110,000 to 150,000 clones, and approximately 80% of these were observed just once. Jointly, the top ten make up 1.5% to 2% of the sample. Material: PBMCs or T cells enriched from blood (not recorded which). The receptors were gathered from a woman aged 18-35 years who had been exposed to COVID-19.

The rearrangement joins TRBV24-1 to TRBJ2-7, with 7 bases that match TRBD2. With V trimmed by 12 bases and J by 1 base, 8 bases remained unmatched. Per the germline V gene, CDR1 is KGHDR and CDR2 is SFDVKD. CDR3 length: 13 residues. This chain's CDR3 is CAASSGGSYEQYF. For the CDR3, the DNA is TGTGCCGCCTCCTCGGGGGGATCCTACGAGCAGTACTTC.

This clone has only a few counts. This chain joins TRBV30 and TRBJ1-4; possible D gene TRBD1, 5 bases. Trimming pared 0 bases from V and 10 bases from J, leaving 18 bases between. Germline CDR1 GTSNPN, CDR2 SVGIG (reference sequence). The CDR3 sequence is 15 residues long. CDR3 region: CAWSVLGQGRVKLFF. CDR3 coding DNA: TGTGCCTGGAGTGTATTGGGGCAGGGTAGAGTAAAACTGTTTTTT.

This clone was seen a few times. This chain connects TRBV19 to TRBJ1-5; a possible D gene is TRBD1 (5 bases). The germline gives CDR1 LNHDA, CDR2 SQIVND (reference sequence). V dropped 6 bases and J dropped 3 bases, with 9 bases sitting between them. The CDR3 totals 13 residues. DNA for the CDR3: TGTGCCAGTAGAGACAGAAACAATCAGCCCCAGCATTTT. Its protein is CASRDRNNQPQHF.

The CDR3 loop is CASSEFWESTKGAFF. DNA for the CDR3: TGTGCCAGCAGTGAATTTTGGGAGTCTACAAAAGGAGCTTTCTTT. The gene calls are TRBV6-1 and TRBJ1-1; no definite D call. There are 15 residues in the CDR3. Germline V lookup: CDR1 MNHNS, CDR2 SASEGT. Trimming stripped 2 bases from V and 10 bases from J, with 20 bases between.

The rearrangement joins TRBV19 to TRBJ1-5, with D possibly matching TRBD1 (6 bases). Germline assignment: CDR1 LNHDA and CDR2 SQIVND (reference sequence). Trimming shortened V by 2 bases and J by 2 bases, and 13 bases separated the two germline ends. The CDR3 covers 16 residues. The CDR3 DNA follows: TGTGCCAGTAGTATAAACAGGGCTTATGGCAATCAGCCCCAGCATTTT. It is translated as CASSINRAYGNQPQHF.

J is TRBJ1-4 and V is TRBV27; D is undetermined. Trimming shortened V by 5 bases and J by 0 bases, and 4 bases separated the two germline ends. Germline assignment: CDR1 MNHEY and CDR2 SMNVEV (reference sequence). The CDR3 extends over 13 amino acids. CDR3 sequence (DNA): TGTGCCAGCAGTCGTACAACTAATGAAAAACTGTTTTTT. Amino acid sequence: CASSRTTNEKLFF.

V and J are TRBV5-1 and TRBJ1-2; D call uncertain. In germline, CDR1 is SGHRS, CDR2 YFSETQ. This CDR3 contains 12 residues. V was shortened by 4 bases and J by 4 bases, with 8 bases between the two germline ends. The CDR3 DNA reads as TGCGCCAGCAGCCCGCAAGCCTATGGCTACACCTTC. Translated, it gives CASSPQAYGYTF.

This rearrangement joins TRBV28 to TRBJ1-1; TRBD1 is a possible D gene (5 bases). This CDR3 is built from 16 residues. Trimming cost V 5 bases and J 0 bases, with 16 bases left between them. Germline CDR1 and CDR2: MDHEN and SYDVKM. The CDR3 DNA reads TGTGCCAGCAGTCTCCCCAGGGCTTTTATGAACACTGAAGCTTTCTTT. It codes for CASSLPRAFMNTEAFF.

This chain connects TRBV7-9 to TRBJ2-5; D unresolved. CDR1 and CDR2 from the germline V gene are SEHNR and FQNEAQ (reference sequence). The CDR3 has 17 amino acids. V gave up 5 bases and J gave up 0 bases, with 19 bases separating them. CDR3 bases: TGTGCCAGCAGCAGCTTAGGTAGAAGCGAGTACCAAGAGACCCAGTACTTC. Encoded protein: CASSSLGRSEYQETQYF.

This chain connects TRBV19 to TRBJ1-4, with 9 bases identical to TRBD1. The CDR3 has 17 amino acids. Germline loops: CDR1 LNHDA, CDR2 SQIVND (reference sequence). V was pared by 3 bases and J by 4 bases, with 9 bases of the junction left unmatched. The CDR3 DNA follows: TGTGCCAGTAGTATGACCGGACAGGGGAAGGGTAATGAAAAACTGTTTTTT. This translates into CASSMTGQGKGNEKLFF. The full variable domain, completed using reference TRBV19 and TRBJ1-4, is DGGITQSPKYLFRKEGQNVTLSCEQNLNHDAMYWYRQDPGQGLRLIYYSQIVNDFQKGDIAEGYSVSREKKESFPLTVTSAQKNPTAFYLCASSMTGQGKGNEKLFFGSGTQLSVL.

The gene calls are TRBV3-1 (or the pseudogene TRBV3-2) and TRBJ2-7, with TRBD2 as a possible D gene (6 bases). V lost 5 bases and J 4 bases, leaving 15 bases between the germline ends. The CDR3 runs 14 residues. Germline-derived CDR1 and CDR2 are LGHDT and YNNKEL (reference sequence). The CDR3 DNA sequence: TGTGCCAGCAGCAGTCCCGGGACTGTATACGAGCAGTACTTC. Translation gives CASSSPGTVYEQYF.

CDR3 DNA: TGCGCCAGCAGCTTGGGACAGGCCACAGATACGCAGTATTTT. This codes for CASSLGQATDTQYF. This chain links TRBV5-1 with TRBJ2-3; possible D gene TRBD1, 6 bases. V lost 0 bases, J lost 2 bases, and 7 bases lay in between. The CDR3 length is 14 residues. Germline CDR1 is SGHRS and CDR2 is YFSETQ.

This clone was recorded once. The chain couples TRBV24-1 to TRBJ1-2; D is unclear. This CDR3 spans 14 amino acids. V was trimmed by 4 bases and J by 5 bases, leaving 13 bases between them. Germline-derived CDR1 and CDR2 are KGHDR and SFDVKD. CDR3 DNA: TGTGCCACCAGTGAATATACGACGGGTTATGGCTACACCTTC. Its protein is CATSEYTTGYGYTF.